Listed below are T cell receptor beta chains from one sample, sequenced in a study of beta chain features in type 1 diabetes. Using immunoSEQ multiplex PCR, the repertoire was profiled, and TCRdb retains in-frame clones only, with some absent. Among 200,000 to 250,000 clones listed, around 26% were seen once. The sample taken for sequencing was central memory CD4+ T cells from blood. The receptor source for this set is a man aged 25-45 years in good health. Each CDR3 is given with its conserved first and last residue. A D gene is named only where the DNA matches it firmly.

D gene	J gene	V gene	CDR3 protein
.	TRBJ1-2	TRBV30	CAWRGWGYGYTF
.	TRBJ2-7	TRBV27	CASSYRPQYEQYF
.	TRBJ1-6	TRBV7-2	CASSLIQGRGNSPLHF
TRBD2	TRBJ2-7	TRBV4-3	CASSLDRGLAGASYEQYF
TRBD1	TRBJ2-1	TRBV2	CAGSGGQNNEQFF
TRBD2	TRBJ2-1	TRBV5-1	CASSLDYGTSGRGGEQFF
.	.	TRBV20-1	CSAGVSEQYF
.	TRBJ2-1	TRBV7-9	CASSLNGYNEQFF
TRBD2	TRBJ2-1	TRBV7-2	CASRTARGLAGGSEQFF
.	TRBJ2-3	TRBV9	CASSVAGGSTDTQYF
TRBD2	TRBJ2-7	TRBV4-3	CASSQEVGIAGTPYEQYF
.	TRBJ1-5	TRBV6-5	CASSYRVGQPQHF
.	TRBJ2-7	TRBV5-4	CASSLTGSYEQYF
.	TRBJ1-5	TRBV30	CAWSVDNNQPQHF
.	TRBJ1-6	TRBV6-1	CASSGQSLNSPLHF
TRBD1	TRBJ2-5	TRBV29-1	CSVDRAVSRGETQYF
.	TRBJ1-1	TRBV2	CASSSGGNTEAFF
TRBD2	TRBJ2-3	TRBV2	CASSGLAGPGGNF
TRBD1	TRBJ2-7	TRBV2	CASISDRGSYEQYF
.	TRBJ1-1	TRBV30	CAWSTLNTEAFF
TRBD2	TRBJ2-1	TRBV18	CASSPASGSHNEQFF
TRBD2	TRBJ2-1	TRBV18	CASSPQTSGRDRYNEQFF
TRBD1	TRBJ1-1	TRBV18	CASSPGTGVTVNTEAFF
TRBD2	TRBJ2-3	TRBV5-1	CASSASGGRLTDTQYF
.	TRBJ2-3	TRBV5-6	CASSLDQKNTDTQYF
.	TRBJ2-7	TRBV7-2	CASSRRYRDHEQYF
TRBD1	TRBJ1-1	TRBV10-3	CAIGGTENTEAFF
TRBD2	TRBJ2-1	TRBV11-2	CASSLSGRAGDEQFF
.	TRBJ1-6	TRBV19	CASSIRENSPLHF
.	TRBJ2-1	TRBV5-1	CASSLGQFLYNEQFF
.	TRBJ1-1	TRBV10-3	CAISESIPGAPLEAFF
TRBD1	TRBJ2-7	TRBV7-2	CASSLDGTGFYEQYF
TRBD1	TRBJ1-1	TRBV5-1	CASTPGTGNTEAFF
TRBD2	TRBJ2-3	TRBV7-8	CASSVWDYTDTQYF
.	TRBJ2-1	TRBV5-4	CASSLEGSSYNEQFF
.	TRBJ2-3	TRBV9	CASSVEISPTDTQYF
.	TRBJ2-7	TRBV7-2	CASSLDRREQYF
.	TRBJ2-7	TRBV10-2	CASSESGDSYEQYF
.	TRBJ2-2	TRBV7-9	CASSRLGRRDTGELFF